The 6 T cell receptor beta chains below come from one sample, sequenced in a study of PD-1 blockade in classical Hodgkin lymphoma. The protocol was immunoSEQ multiplex PCR, while the TCRdb copy is restricted to in-frame clones and leaves out a portion. The sample consists of 13,000 or so clones, 80% to 95% of them appearing once. Each and every patient relapsed after autologous stem cell transplantation, and patients got differing brentuximab vedotin exposure. Material: peripheral blood mononuclear cells (PBMCs), obtained at baseline. These receptors were taken from a human donor with classical Hodgkin lymphoma.

The chain is built from TRBV6-5 and TRBJ1-2, with TRBD1 matching over 9 bases. V was pared by 5 bases and J by 6 bases, with 1 base of the junction left unmatched. The CDR3 runs to 12 residues. Looked up from germline, CDR1 is MNHEY and CDR2 is SVGAGI. CDR3 amino acids: CASSRTGDGYTF. The CDR3, as DNA: TGTGCCAGCAGTAGGACAGGGGATGGCTACACCTTC.

The chain couples TRBV5-8 to TRBJ2-1, with TRBD1 as a possible D gene (6 bases). Per germline, CDR1 SGHTS and CDR2 YDEGEE. V was trimmed by 8 bases and J by 10 bases, leaving 16 bases between them. The CDR3 is made up of 12 amino acids. As DNA, the CDR3 is TGTGCCAGTCTACAGGGTTTGAGGGAGCAGTTCTTC. Translation gives CASLQGLREQFF.

This clone was picked up a small number of times. The gene calls are TRBV7-9 and TRBJ1-2, with D tentatively TRBD1 (5 bases). This CDR3 contains 14 residues. Trimming pared 5 bases from V and 7 bases from J, leaving 17 bases between. The V gene's germline CDR1 is SEHNR and CDR2 FQNEAQ (reference sequence). CDR3 in DNA: TGTGCCAGCAGCCGGGGGACCGCGCCCTCTGGCTACACCTTC. The encoded protein is CASSRGTAPSGYTF.

This clone occurred once. This rearrangement joins TRBV5-1 to TRBJ1-3; TRBD1 might be the D (5 bases). V was shortened by 4 bases and J by 4 bases, with 9 bases between the two germline ends. CDR3 length: 13 amino acids. Germline V gene sequence: CDR1 SGHRS, CDR2 YFSETQ. The CDR3 DNA sequence: TGCGCCAGCAGCGGGACTCCAGGAAACACCATATATTTT. This gives the protein CASSGTPGNTIYF. Using reference TRBV5-1 and TRBJ1-3 for the parts outside the CDR3, the full variable domain is KAGVTQTPRYLIKTRGQQVTLSCSPISGHRSVSWYQQTPGQGLQFLFEYFSETQRNKGNFPGRFSGRQFSNSRSEMNVSTLELGDSALYLCASSGTPGNTIYFGEGSWLTVV.

J is TRBJ2-1 and V is TRBV7-8; 8 bases are shared with TRBD1. The V and J ends lost 6 bases and 2 bases, in that order; junction bases with no gene match: 9. The CDR3 is 16 residues long. Looked up from germline, CDR1 is SGHVS and CDR2 is FQNEAQ. The CDR3 sequence is CASRPRGTGTYNEQFF. CDR3 bases: TGTGCCAGCAGGCCTAGGGGGACAGGAACCTACAATGAGCAGTTCTTC.

V and J are TRBV4-2 and TRBJ2-6, with 8 positions matching TRBD2. The length of the CDR3 is 22 residues. The V and J ends lost 0 bases and 0 bases, in that order; junction bases with no gene match: 16. Germline CDR1 and CDR2: LGHNA and YNFKEQ. The CDR3 spells CASSQDPAMWVAGPSGANVLTF. The CDR3 DNA reads as TGTGCCAGCAGCCAAGACCCCGCCATGTGGGTAGCGGGGCCCTCTGGGGCCAACGTCCTGACTTTC.